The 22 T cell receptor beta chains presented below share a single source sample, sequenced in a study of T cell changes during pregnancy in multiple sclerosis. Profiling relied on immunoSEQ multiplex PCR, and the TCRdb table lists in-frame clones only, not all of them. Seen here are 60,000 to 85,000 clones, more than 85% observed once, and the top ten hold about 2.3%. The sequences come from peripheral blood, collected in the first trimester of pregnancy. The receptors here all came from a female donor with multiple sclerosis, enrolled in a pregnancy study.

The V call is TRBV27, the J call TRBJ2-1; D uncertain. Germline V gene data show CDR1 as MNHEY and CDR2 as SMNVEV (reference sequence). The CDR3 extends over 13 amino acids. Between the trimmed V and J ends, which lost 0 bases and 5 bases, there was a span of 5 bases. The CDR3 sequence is CASSLSLNNEQFF. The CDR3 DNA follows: TGTGCCAGCAGTTTATCCCTTAACAATGAGCAGTTCTTC.

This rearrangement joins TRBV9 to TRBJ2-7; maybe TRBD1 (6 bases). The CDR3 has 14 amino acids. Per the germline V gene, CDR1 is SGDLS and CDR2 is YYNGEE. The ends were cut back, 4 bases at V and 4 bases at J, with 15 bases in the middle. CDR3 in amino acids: CASSFFEQGYEQYF. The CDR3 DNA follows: TGTGCCAGCAGCTTCTTCGAACAGGGTTACGAGCAGTACTTC.

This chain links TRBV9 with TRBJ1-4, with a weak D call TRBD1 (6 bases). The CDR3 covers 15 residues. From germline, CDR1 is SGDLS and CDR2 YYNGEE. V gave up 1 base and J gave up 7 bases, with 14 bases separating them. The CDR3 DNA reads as TGTGCCAGCAGCGTACGGGGGGCTAGGGGTGAAAAACTGTTTTTT. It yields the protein CASSVRGARGEKLFF.

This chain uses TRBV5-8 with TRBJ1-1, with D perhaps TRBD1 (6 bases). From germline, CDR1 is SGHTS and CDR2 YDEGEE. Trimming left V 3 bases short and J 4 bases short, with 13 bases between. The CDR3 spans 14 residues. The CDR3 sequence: CASSSQRQATEAFF. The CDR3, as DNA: TGTGCCAGCAGCTCTCAGAGACAGGCCACTGAAGCTTTCTTT.

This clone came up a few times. The CDR3 nucleotides are TGTGCCTGGAGCCCGATAGAGCTCGGCTATGGCTACACCTTC. This codes for CAWSPIELGYGYTF. This chain links TRBV30 with TRBJ1-2; D call uncertain. CDR3 length: 14 residues. Germline CDR1 GTSNPN, CDR2 SVGIG (reference sequence). The germline V and J ends were trimmed by 3 bases and 4 bases, with 15 bases remaining between them.

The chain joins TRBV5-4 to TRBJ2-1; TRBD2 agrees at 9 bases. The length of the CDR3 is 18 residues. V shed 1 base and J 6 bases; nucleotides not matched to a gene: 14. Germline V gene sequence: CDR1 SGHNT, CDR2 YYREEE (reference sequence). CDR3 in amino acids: CASSLFGVGREGVNEQFF. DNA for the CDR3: TGTGCCAGCAGCTTGTTTGGTGTGGGGCGGGAGGGAGTCAATGAGCAGTTCTTC.

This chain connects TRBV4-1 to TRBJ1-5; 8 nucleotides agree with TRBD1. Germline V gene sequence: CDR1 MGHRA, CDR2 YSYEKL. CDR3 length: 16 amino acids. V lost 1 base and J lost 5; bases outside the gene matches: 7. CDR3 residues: CASSQGRGQEYQPQHF. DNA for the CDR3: TGCGCCAGCAGCCAAGGACGGGGACAGGAATATCAGCCCCAGCATTTT.

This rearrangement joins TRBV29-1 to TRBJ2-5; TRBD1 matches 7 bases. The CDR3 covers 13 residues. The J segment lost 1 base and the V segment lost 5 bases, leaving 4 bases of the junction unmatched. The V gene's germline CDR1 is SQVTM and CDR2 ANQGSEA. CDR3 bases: TGCAGCGTTTTGTGGGACAGCCAAGAGACCCAGTACTTC. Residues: CSVLWDSQETQYF.

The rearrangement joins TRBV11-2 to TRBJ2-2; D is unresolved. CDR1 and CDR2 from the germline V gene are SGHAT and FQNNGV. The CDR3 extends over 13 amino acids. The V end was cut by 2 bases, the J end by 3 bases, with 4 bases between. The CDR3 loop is CASSLLYTGELFF. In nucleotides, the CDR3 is TGTGCCAGCAGCTTACTGTACACCGGGGAGCTGTTTTTT.

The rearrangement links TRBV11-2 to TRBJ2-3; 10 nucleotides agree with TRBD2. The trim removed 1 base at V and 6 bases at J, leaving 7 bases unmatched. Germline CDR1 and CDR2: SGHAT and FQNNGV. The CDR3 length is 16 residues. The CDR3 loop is CASSLVLAGVSDTQYF. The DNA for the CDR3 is TGTGCCAGCAGCTTAGTTCTAGCGGGGGTTTCGGATACGCAGTATTTT.

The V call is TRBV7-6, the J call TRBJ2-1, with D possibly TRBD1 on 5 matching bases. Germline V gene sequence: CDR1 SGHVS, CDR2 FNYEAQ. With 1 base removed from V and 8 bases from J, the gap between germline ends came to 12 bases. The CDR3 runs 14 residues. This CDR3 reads CASSLVGALDEQFF. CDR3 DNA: TGTGCCAGCAGCTTAGTAGGGGCACTGGATGAGCAGTTCTTC.

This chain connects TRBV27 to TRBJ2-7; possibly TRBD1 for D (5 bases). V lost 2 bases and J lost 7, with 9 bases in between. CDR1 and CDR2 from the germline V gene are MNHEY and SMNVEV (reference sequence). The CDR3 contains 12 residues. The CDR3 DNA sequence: TGTGCCAGCAGTTTAAACAAGGGGGAGCAGTACTTC. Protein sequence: CASSLNKGEQYF.

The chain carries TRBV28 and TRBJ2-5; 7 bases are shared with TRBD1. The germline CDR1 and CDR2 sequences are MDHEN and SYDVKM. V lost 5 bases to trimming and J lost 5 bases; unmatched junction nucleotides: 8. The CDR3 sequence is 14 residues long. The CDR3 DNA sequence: TGTGCCAGCAGTACAACAGGGGTACAGGAGACCCAGTACTTC. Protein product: CASSTTGVQETQYF.

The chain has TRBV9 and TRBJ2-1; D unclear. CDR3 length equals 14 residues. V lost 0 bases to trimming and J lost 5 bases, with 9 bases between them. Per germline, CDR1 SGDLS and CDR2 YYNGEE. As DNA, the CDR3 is TGTGCCAGCAGCGTAGGCTACTATGACAATGAGCAGTTCTTC. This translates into CASSVGYYDNEQFF. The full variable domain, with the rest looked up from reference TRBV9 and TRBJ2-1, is DSGVTQTPKHLITATGQRVTLRCSPRSGDLSVYWYQQSLDQGLQFLIQYYNGEERAKGNILERFSAQQFPDLHSELNLSSLELGDSALYFCASSVGYYDNEQFFGPGTRLTVL.

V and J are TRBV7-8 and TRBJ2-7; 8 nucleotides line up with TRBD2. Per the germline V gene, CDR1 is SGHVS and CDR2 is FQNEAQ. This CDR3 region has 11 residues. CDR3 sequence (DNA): TGTGCGACAGCGGGAGTCTACGAGCAGTACTTC. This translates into CATAGVYEQYF.

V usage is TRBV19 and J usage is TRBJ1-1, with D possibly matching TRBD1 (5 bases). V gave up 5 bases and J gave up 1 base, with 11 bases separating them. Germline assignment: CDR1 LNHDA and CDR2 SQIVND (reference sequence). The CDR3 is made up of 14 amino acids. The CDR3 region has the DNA TGTGCCAGTAGTTTTAGGGGCACGAACACTGAAGCTTTCTTT. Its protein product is CASSFRGTNTEAFF.

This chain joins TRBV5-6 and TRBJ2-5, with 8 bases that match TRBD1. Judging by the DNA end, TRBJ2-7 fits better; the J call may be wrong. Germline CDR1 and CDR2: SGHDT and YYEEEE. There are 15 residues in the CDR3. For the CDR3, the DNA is TGTGCCAGCAGCCAAGGACAGGGCTCAAACTACGAGCAGTACTTC. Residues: CASSQGQGSNYEQYF.

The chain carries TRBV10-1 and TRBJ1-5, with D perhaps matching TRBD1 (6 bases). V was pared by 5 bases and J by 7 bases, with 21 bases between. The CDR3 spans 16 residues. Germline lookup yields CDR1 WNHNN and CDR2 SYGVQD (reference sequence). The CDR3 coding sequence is TGCGCCAGCAGTTACCCGGGACACGAAAGAGGACAGCCCCAGCATTTT. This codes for CASSYPGHERGQPQHF.

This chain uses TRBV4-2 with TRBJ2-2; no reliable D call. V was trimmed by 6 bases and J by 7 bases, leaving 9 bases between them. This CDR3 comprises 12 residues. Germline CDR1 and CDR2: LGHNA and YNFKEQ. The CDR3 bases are TGTGCCAGCAGTCAAAAATACGGGGAGCTGTTTTTT. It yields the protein CASSQKYGELFF.

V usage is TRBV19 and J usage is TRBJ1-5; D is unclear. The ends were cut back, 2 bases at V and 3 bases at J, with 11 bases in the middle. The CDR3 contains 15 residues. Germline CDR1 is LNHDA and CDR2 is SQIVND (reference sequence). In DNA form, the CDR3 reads TGTGCCAGTAGTATACAGGTTTTGAACAATCAGCCCCAGCATTTT. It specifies CASSIQVLNNQPQHF.

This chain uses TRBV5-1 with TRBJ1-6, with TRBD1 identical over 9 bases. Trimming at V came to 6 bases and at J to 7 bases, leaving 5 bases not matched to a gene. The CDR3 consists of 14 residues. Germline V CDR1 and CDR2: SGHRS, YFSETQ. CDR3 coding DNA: TGCGCCAGCAAGGGGGACAGGGAGAATTCACCCCTCCACTTT. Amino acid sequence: CASKGDRENSPLHF.

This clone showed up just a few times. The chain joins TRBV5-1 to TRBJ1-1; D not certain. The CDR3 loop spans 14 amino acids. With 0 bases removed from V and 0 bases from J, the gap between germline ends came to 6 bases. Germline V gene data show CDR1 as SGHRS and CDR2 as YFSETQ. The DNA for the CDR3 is TGCGCCAGCAGCTTGGTACAGATGAACACTGAAGCTTTCTTT. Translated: CASSLVQMNTEAFF.